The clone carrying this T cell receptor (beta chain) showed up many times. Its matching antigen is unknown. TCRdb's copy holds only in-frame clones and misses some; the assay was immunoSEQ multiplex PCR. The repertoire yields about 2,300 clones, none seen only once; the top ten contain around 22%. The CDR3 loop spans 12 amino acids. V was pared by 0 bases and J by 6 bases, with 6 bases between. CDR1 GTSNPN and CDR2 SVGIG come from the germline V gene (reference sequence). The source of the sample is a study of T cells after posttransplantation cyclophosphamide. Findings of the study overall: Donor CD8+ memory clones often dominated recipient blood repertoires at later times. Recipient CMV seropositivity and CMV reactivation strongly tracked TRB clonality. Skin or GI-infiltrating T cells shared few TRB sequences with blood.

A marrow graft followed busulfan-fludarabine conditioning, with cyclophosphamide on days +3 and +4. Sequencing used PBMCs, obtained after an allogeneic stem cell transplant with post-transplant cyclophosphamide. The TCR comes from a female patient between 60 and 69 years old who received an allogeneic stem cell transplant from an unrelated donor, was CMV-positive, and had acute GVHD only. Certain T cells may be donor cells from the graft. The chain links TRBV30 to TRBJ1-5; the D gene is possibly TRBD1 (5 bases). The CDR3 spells CAWSVGGQPQHF. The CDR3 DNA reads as TGTGCCTGGAGTGTCGGGGGTCAGCCCCAGCATTTT.